The 21 T cell receptor beta chains below were found in one sample sequenced in a study of blood T cell repertoires in COVID-19. The method was immunoSEQ multiplex PCR; TCRdb's version includes in-frame clones alone and lacks a portion of them. The data contain 80,000 or so clones, 81% of them singletons. Specimen: peripheral blood. These receptors came from a man aged 80 or over with acute or convalescent COVID-19.

This chain uses TRBV2 with TRBJ2-1; the D gene is possibly TRBD2 (5 bases). The CDR3 length is 13 residues. V was cut by 6 bases and J by 9 bases, with 15 bases left in between. In germline, CDR1 is SNHLY, CDR2 FYNNEI. The CDR3 loop reads CASRELDFGEQFF. CDR3 in DNA: TGTGCCAGCAGGGAATTGGACTTTGGTGAGCAGTTCTTC.

A single count supports this clone. This chain uses TRBV7-2 with TRBJ2-2; TRBD1 is a possible D gene (5 bases). The CDR3 loop spans 16 amino acids. Germline V gene data show CDR1 as SGHTA and CDR2 as FQGNSA. V lost 4 bases to trimming and J lost 2 bases, with 14 bases between them. CDR3 in DNA: TGTGCCAGCAGCTCACAGGTCCTCACCAACACCGGGGAGCTGTTTTTT. Its translation is CASSSQVLTNTGELFF.

This sequence joins TRBV5-1 and TRBJ2-5; 14 bases match TRBD2. The germline V gene encodes CDR1 SGHRS and CDR2 YFSETQ. This CDR3 is built from 19 residues. V lost 5 bases and J lost 2; bases outside the gene matches: 14. CDR3 nucleotide sequence: TGCGCCAGCAGTAGATCGGGGACTAGCGGGAGAGGAGGTCAAGAGACCCAGTACTTC. Protein sequence: CASSRSGTSGRGGQETQYF.

The V call is TRBV5-1, the J call TRBJ2-7; TRBD2 agrees at 8 bases. From germline, CDR1 is SGHRS and CDR2 YFSETQ. The CDR3 sequence is 13 residues long. J gave up 6 bases and V 2 bases, and 4 bases lay outside the gene matches. CDR3: CASSFGTSREQYF. The CDR3 DNA reads as TGCGCCAGCAGCTTTGGGACTAGTCGCGAGCAGTACTTC.

The V and J genes are TRBV18 and TRBJ2-3, with 9 bases aligning to TRBD2. Trimming took 4 bases from V and 4 from J; bases not matched to a gene: 6. The CDR3 runs 15 residues. CDR1 KGHSH and CDR2 LQKENI come from the germline V gene. The chain's CDR3 is CASSLNSGSADTQYF. The DNA for the CDR3 is TGTGCCAGCTCACTGAATAGCGGGAGTGCAGATACGCAGTATTTT.

The rearrangement joins TRBV29-1 to TRBJ2-7; 7 bases are a match to TRBD1. V lost 6 bases to trimming and J lost 3 bases; unmatched junction nucleotides: 8. This CDR3 has 13 amino acids. Germline CDR1 SQVTM, CDR2 ANQGSEA. DNA for the CDR3: TGCAGCGTCCGGGACAGTAGATTCTACGAGCAGTACTTC. Protein: CSVRDSRFYEQYF.

The CDR3 coding sequence is TGTGCCAGCAGTGGGACAGGGGGCTCTGAGCAGTTCTTC. Translation: CASSGTGGSEQFF. The rearrangement links TRBV2 to TRBJ2-1, with 11 bases lining up with TRBD1. In germline, CDR1 is SNHLY, CDR2 FYNNEI. The CDR3 runs to 13 residues. The ends lost 4 bases at V and 9 bases at J; junction bases unmatched: 2.

J is TRBJ2-3 and V is TRBV7-9; 8 bases match TRBD2. This CDR3 region has 14 residues. Germline loops: CDR1 SEHNR, CDR2 FQNEAQ (reference sequence). V trimming: 1 base; J trimming: 6 bases; junction bases outside the gene matches: 3. The CDR3 DNA sequence: TGTGCCAGCAGCTTAGGAGCGGGAGCGGATACGCAGTATTTT. It yields the protein CASSLGAGADTQYF.

The V call is TRBV7-3, the J call TRBJ2-3; 12 bases match TRBD2. V shed 4 bases and J 5 bases; nucleotides not matched to a gene: 1. The V gene's germline CDR1 is SGHTA and CDR2 FQGTGA. The CDR3 extends over 14 amino acids. The CDR3 loop reads CASSWTSGKDTQYF. CDR3 in DNA: TGTGCCAGCAGCTGGACTAGCGGGAAAGATACGCAGTATTTT.

The chain carries TRBV4-3 and TRBJ1-1, with D perhaps TRBD1 (5 bases). The CDR3 has 14 amino acids. Trimming shortened V by 0 bases and J by 1 base, and 6 bases separated the two germline ends. CDR1 is LGHNA and CDR2 is YSLEER in the germline V gene. The CDR3 spells CASSQDQGNTEAFF. The CDR3 DNA follows: TGCGCCAGCAGCCAAGATCAGGGGAACACTGAAGCTTTCTTT.

V usage is TRBV7-2 and J usage is TRBJ2-5; the D gene is possibly TRBD2 (7 bases). CDR1 is SGHTA and CDR2 is FQGNSA in the germline V gene. Between the trimmed V and J ends, which lost 5 bases and 4 bases, there was a span of 11 bases. The CDR3 has 13 residues. CDR3 in DNA: TGTGCCAGCAGCCCCGGGGGGCGAGAGACCCAGTACTTC. Translated, it gives CASSPGGRETQYF.

The CDR3: CASSPGQNQETQYF. In nucleotides, the CDR3 is TGCGCCAGCAGCCCGGGACAGAACCAAGAGACCCAGTACTTC. The gene calls are TRBV5-1 and TRBJ2-5; 7 bases map to TRBD1. The CDR3 is 14 amino acids. Looked up from germline, CDR1 is SGHRS and CDR2 is YFSETQ. After removal of 4 bases from V and 0 bases from J, the junction contained 3 bases not matched to a gene.

This chain joins TRBV2 and TRBJ1-2, with D possibly being TRBD1 (5 bases). CDR1 is SNHLY, CDR2 FYNNEI, per germline. This CDR3 contains 16 residues. Between the trimmed V and J ends, which lost 8 bases and 0 bases, there was a span of 19 bases. CDR3 DNA sequence: TGTGCCAGCCGCGGGTGGGAGGGGAGGGCTAACTATGGCTACACCTTC. It yields the protein CASRGWEGRANYGYTF. Using reference TRBV2 and TRBJ1-2 for the parts outside the CDR3, the full variable domain is EPEVTQTPSHQVTQMGQEVILRCVPISNHLYFYWYRQILGQKVEFLVSFYNNEISEKSEIFDDQFSVERPDGSNFTLKIRSTKLEDSAMYFCASRGWEGRANYGYTFGSGTRLTVV.

The rearrangement uses TRBV13 and TRBJ1-1; D uncertain. CDR3 size: 13 residues. Germline V gene data show CDR1 as PRHDT and CDR2 as FYEKMQ (reference sequence). Trimming removed 0 bases from V and 3 bases from J, with 5 bases in between. CDR3 nucleotide sequence: TGTGCCAGCAGCTTAGGCTTTCACACTGAAGCTTTCTTT. Its translation: CASSLGFHTEAFF.

This clone was seen a handful of times. The genes are TRBV19 and TRBJ2-3; D gene uncertain. Germline CDR1 reads LNHDA; CDR2 reads SQIVND (reference sequence). Trimming cost V 3 bases and J 5 bases, with 12 bases left between them. The CDR3 length is 14 residues. The CDR3 is CASSIKAIQDTQYF. The CDR3 DNA reads as TGTGCCAGTAGTATTAAAGCCATCCAAGATACGCAGTATTTT.

This clone is a singleton in its sample. This chain joins TRBV19 and TRBJ1-4; TRBD1 might be the D (6 bases). CDR1 and CDR2 from the germline V gene are LNHDA and SQIVND (reference sequence). The CDR3 contains 13 residues. V was cut by 9 bases and J by 5 bases, with 13 bases left in between. The CDR3 reads CASQDRRNEKLFF. The DNA for the CDR3 is TGTGCCAGCCAAGACAGGCGGAATGAAAAACTGTTTTTT.

This clone was counted between two and nine times. This chain joins TRBV5-6 and TRBJ1-4, with 7 positions matching TRBD1. CDR3 length: 15 amino acids. Germline V gene data show CDR1 as SGHDT and CDR2 as YYEEEE. The junction had 5 bases not matched to a gene; V was cut back by 4 bases and J by 2 bases. CDR3 residues: CASSPGGRTNEKLFF. The CDR3, as DNA: TGTGCCAGCAGCCCAGGGGGGAGGACTAATGAAAAACTGTTTTTT.

Only one count was recorded for this clone. The chain recombines TRBV27 with TRBJ1-1; 8 nucleotides match TRBD1. Germline V gene data show CDR1 as MNHEY and CDR2 as SMNVEV (reference sequence). J gave up 1 base and V 3 bases, and 7 bases lay outside the gene matches. The CDR3 runs 16 residues. CDR3 region: CASSFLQGGGNTEAFF. DNA of the CDR3: TGTGCCAGCAGTTTTTTACAGGGGGGAGGGAACACTGAAGCTTTCTTT.

This clone is a singleton in its sample. This sequence joins TRBV5-1 and TRBJ2-3, with a possible D match to TRBD1 (6 bases). Per germline, CDR1 SGHRS and CDR2 YFSETQ. This CDR3 contains 15 residues. V lost 3 bases to trimming and J lost 5 bases, with 16 bases between them. This CDR3 is CASSSNHRDQDTQYF. The CDR3, as DNA: TGCGCCAGCAGCTCCAATCACAGGGACCAAGATACGCAGTATTTT.

V and J are TRBV6-2 or TRBV6-3 and TRBJ2-2, with a tentative D call TRBD1 (6 bases). Trimming shortened V by 5 bases and J by 6 bases, and 13 bases separated the two germline ends. Germline V gives CDR1 MNHEY, CDR2 SVGEGT. This CDR3 spans 14 amino acids. In nucleotides, the CDR3 is TGTGCCAGCAGTCTCTCGAACAGGGCCGGGGAGCTGTTTTTT. This translates into CASSLSNRAGELFF.

V usage is TRBV7-9 and J usage is TRBJ2-3, with 8 bases fitting TRBD2. Germline V gene sequence: CDR1 SEHNR, CDR2 FQNEAQ (reference sequence). With V trimmed by 1 base and J by 4 bases, 4 bases remained unmatched. There are 15 residues in the CDR3. This CDR3 is CASSLGSSGSDTQYF. The CDR3 DNA follows: TGTGCCAGCAGCTTAGGGTCTAGCGGGTCAGATACGCAGTATTTT.